This T cell receptor beta chain was observed in a study of T cell repertoires in ileal Crohn's disease (dated 2019 in TCRdb). With regard to the full study: Median disease duration was about eight years, and approximately 34% of patients were identified as active smokers at the time of surgery. About half of the patients received postoperative therapy: about a dozen received thiopurines and roughly 17 received anti-TNF agents. A prospective multicentre cohort supplied the 57 Crohn's disease patients whose TCR repertoires were analysed. The study ran alongside a multicentre cohort designed to identify predictors of early endoscopic recurrence after ileocolonic resection. Every patient underwent surgery because of a complication, which was stricturing disease in 61% of cases and penetrating disease in approximately 40%. A total of 171 mucosal samples from some 60 patients were sequenced, with samples obtained at several locations on the surgical specimen and at postoperative endoscopy. Endoscopic postoperative recurrence was defined as a Rutgeerts score above i0.

The paper as a whole reports these results and caveats: Compared with CD4 T cells, sorted CD8 T cells held more high-frequency clones, which suggests that the mucosal expansions were mostly CD8. Endoscopic recurrence was linked to a higher percentage of high-frequency clones at surgery, and recurrence occurred in every patient whose clonality exceeded 26.8% (18/57). Mucosal CD4 and CD8 T cells were sorted and sequenced only in a subgroup of patients, the size of which was not stated. A significantly higher proportion of clonal expansions was observed in active smokers at surgery than in non-smokers (about 25% vs 18%, p=0.02).

Reading the germline V gene gives CDR1 MNHNS and CDR2 SASEGT. Relative to germline, V is 1 base shorter and J is 6 bases shorter, with 18 bases between their ends. Inclusive of the bounding cysteine and phenylalanine, the CDR3 is 16 residues long. Only the CDR3 part of the read is kept: 48 bases, read in frame from the first base. Libraries came from the immunoSEQ multiplex PCR assay. Adaptive Biotechnology amplified the CDR3 regions from genomic DNA with a two-step multiplex PCR designed to control amplification bias. In the first PCR, primers covered every V and J gene segment, and in the second PCR, barcodes and Illumina adapters were added. CDR3 libraries were sequenced on an Illumina instrument. In the paper's pipeline: Vendor-provided pipelines were combined with custom analysis of raw data in R/Bioconductor under R version 3.3.0. Clonality, which ranges from 0 to 1, was calculated as the inverse of the normalised Shannon entropy across all productive clones. High-frequency clones were defined as the share of the repertoire taken up by the top 100 clones, keeping only clones that passed a 95% confidence test. Overlap between samples was measured with the Morisita-Horn index, while repertoire diversity was measured with the Simpson index. TCRdb carries this immuneACCESS record with in-frame sequences only. Its versions omit some clonotypes, under half of them owing to an unresolved V gene in the studies checked, with the rest unexplained. Clonal size and the V and J genes are those of that table, whereas D and trimming came from the DNA. The table for this sample lists approximately 5,400 clones; approximately 88% of them were counted only once. The ten biggest clones cover 0.83% of the sample.

Lamina propria lymphocytes from surgical specimens were isolated on a Ficoll-hypaque gradient before cell sorting. Eligible patients were adults with ileal or ileocolonic Crohn's disease who had an indication for ileocolonic resection. CD4 and CD8 T cells were sorted on a BD FACSAria III with mean purity above 99%. This clone was detected once. Its antigen specificity is not known. Per-base quality was not reported, and no clone a single base away is much larger than it. Rearrangement joined TRBV6-1 to TRBJ1-2, and the D gene may be TRBD1, 5 bases matching. Material: CD4+ T cells from ileum. The receptor's source is an adult with Crohn's disease. Some clones in this sample may be carry-over from other donors' samples. Read as DNA, the sequence is TGTGCCAGCAGTGAAGGAACGATGGTGCAGGGCCATGGCTACACCTTC. This sequence encodes CASSEGTMVQGHGYTF.